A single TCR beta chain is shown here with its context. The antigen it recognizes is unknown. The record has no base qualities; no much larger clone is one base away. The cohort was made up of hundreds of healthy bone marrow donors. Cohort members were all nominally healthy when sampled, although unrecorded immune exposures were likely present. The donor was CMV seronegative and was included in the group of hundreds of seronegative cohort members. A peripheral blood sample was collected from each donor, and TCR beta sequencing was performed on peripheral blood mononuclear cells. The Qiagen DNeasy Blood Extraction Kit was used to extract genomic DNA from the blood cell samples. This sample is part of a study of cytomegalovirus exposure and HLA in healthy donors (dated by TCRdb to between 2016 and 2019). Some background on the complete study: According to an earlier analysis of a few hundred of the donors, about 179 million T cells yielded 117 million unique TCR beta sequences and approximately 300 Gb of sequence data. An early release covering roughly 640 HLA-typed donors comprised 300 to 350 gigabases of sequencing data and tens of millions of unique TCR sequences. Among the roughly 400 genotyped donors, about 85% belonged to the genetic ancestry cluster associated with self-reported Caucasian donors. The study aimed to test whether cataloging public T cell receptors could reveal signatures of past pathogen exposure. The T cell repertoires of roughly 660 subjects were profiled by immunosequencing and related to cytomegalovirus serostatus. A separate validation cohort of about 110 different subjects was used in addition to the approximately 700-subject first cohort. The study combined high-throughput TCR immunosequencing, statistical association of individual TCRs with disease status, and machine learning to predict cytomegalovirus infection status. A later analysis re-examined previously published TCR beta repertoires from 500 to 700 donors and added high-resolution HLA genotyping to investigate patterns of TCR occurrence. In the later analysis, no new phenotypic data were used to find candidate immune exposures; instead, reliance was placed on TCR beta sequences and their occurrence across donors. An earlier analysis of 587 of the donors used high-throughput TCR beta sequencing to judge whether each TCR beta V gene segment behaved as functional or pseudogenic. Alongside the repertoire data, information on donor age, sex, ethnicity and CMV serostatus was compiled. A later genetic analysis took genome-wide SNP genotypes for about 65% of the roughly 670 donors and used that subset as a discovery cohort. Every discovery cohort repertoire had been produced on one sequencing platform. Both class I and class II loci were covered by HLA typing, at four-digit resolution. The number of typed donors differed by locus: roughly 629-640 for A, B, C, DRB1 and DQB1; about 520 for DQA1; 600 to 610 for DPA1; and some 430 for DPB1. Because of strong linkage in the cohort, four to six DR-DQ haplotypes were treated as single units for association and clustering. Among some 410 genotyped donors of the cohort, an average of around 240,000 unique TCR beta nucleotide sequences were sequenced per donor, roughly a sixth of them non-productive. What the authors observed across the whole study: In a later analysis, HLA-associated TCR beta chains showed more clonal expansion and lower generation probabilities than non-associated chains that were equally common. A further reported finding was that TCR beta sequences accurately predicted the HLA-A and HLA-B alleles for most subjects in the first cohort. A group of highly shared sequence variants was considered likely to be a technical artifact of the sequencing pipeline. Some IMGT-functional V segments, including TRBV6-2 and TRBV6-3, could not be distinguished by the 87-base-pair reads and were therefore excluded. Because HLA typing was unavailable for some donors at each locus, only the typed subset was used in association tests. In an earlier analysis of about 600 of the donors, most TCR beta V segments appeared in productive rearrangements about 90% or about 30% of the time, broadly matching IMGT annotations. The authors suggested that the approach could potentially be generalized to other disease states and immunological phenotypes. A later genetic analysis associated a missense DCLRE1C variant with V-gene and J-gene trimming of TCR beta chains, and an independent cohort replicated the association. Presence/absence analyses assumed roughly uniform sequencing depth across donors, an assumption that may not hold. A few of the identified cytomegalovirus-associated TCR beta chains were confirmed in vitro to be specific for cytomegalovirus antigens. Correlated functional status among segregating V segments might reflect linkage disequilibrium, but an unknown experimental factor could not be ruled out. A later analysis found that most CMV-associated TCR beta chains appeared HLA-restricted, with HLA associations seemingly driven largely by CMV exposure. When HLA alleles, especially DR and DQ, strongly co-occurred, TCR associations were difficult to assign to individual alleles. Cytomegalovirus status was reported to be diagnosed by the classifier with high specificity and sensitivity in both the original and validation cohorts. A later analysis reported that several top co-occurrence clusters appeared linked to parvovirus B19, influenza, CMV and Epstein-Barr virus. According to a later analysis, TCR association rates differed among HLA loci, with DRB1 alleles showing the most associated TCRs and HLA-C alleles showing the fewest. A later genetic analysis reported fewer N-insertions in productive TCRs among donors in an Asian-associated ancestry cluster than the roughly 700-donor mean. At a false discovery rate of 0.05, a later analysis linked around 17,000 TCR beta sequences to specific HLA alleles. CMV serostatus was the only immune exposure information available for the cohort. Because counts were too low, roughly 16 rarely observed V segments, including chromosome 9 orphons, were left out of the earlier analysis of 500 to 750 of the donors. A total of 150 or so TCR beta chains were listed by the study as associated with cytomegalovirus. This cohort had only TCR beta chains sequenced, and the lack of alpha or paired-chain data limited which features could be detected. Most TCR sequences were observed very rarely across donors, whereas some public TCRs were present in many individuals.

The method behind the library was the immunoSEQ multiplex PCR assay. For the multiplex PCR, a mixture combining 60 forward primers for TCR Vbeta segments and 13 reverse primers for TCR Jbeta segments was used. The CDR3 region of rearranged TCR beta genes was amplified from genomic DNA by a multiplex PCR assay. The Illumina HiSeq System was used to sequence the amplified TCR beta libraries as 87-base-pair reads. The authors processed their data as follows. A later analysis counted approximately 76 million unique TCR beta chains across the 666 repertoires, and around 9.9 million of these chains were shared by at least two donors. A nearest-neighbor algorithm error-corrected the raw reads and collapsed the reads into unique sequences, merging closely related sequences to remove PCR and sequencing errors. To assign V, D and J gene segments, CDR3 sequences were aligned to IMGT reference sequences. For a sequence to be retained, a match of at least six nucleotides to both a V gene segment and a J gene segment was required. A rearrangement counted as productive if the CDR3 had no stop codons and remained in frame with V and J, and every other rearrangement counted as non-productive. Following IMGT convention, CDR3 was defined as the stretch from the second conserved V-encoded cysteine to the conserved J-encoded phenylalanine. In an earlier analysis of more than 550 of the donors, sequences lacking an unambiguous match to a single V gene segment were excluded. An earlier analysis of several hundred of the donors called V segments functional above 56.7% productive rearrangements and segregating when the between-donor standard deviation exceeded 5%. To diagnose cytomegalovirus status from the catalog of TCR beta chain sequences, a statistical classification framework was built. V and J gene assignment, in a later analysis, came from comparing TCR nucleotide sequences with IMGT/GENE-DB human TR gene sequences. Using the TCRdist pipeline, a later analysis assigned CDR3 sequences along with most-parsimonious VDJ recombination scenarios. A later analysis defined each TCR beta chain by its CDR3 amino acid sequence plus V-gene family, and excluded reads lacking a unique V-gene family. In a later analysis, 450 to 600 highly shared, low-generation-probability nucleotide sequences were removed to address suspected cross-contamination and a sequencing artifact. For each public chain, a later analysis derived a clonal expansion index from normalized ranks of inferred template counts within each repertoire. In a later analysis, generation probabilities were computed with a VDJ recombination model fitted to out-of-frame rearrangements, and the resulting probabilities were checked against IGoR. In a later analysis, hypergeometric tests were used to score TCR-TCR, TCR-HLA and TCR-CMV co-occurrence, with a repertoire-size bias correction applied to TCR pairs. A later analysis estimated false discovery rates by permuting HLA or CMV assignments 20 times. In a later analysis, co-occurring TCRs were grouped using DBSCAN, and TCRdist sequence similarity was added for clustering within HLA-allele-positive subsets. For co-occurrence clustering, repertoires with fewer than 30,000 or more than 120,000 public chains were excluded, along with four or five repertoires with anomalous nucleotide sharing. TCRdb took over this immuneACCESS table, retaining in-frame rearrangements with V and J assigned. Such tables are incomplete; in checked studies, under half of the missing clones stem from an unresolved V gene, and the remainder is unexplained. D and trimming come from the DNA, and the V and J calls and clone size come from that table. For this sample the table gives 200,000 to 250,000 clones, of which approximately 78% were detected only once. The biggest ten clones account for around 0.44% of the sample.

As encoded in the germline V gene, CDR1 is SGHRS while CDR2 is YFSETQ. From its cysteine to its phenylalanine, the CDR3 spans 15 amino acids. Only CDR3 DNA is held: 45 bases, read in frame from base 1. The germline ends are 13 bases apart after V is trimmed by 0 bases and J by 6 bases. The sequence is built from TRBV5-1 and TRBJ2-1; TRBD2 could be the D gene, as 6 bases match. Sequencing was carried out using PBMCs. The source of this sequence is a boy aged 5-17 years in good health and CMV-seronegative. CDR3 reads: CASSLETSKSNEQFF. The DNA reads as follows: TGCGCCAGCAGCTTGGAAACTAGCAAGAGCAATGAGCAGTTCTTC.